Below, 6 T cell receptor beta chains from the same sample are listed, as sequenced in a study of T cell repertoires in cytomegalovirus infection. These receptors have no known antigen. Via MiXCR, TCRdb re-called the reads, giving one row per CDR3 protein. The sample has fewer than 1,000,000 distinct CDR3 sequences, approximately 32% seen once; the top ten hold roughly 13%. This material consisted of cultured CD8+ T cells from PBMCs, taken from culture after CMV antigen stimulation. These receptors were taken from a human donor in good health (CMV status not recorded). Some clones in this sample may be carry-over from other donors' samples.

This clonotype turned up a few times. The J gene is TRBJ2-7, the V gene TRBV28, with TRBD2 as a possible D gene (6 bases). In germline, CDR1 is MDHEN, CDR2 SYDVKM. The CDR3 loop spans 14 amino acids. The V gene lost 6 bases and the J gene lost 1 base, with 13 bases spanning the gap. In nucleotides, the CDR3 is TGTGCCAGCAGACGAACCGGGACTTCCTACGAGCAGTACGTC. Its protein product is CASRRTGTSYEQYV.

This clonotype was observed many times. The V call is TRBV6-5, the J call TRBJ2-3; 8 bases match TRBD2. V shed 0 bases and J 1 base; nucleotides not matched to a gene: 6. Germline assignment: CDR1 MNHEY and CDR2 SVGAGI. CDR3 length: 17 amino acids. The CDR3 here is CASSYSRWRGGTDTQYF. The CDR3 DNA follows: TGTGCCAGCAGTTACTCGAGATGGCGGGGGGGCACAGATACGCAGTATTTT.

Comment on this clonotype: At one end, the junction sequence differs from germline, possibly due to a read error. The genes are TRBV7-6 and TRBJ2-2; maybe TRBD2 (5 bases). Germline V gene data show CDR1 as SGHVS and CDR2 as FNYEAQ. This CDR3 region has 15 residues. The CDR3 DNA reads as TGTGCTAGCAGCTCGGGGATCAGAAACACCGGGGAGCTGTTTTTT. Translation: CASSSGIRNTGELFF.

The chain combines TRBV7-9 with TRBJ2-1, with D unresolved. The V end was cut by 7 bases, the J end by 9 bases, with 10 bases between. Germline assignment: CDR1 SEHNR and CDR2 FQNEAQ (reference sequence). CDR3 length: 11 amino acids. In nucleotides, the CDR3 is TGTGCCAGCACCACCCTGGGTGAGCAGTTCTTC. It translates to CASTTLGEQFF.

The V call is TRBV7-3, the J call TRBJ2-6; D is unresolved. This CDR3 comprises 16 residues. Trimming shortened V by 0 bases and J by 1 base, and 7 bases separated the two germline ends. CDR1 and CDR2 from the germline V gene are SGHTA and FQGTGA. DNA of the CDR3: TGTGCCAGCAGCTTAACAGTTAAATCTGGGGCCAACGTCCTGACTTTC. Protein product: CASSLTVKSGANVLTF.

As to this clonotype: An end of the junction does not agree with germline; a read error may underlie this. V usage is TRBV7-2 and J usage is TRBJ1-5; D possibly corresponds to TRBD1 (5 bases). Germline values: CDR1 SGHTA, CDR2 FQGNSA. CDR3 length: 17 amino acids. CDR3: CSSSFNWGIYSNQPQHF. CDR3 DNA sequence: TGTTCCAGCAGCTTTAATTGGGGGATATATAGCAATCAGCCCCAGCATTTT.